This entry lists 27 T cell receptor beta chains sequenced from one sample in a study of T-cell reconstitution after alpha-beta-depleted transplantation in children. This sample's TCRbeta library carried unique molecular identifier barcodes. TCRdb reanalysed the PCR reads using MiXCR and keeps one entry per CDR3 protein. Among roughly 500,000 distinct CDR3 sequences, about 18% were seen once, and the ten largest hold 2.5% to 3.5%. The sequences come from PBMCs from the stem cell graft donor, collected from the stem cell graft. All receptors derive from a human donor who donated a stem cell graft to a child with acute lymphoblastic leukemia.

This clonotype was counted only a few times. The chain carries TRBV12-3 or TRBV12-4 and TRBJ2-7; 12 nucleotides line up with TRBD2. The CDR3 has 19 residues. V shed 6 bases, J shed 2 bases, and the junction held 17 bases outside the gene matches. The CDR3 DNA reads TGTGCCAGCAGCTACCCGACTAGCGGGAGTTCTTTTAGTCCCTACGAGCAGTACTTC. It codes for CASSYPTSGSSFSPYEQYF.

This clonotype occurred a few times. The rearrangement uses TRBV12-3 or TRBV12-4 and TRBJ2-7; 8 nucleotides match TRBD2. Trimming cost V 1 base and J 5 bases; bases outside gene matches: 7. The CDR3 length is 15 residues. The CDR3 is CASSLEREKYHEQYF. For the CDR3, the DNA is TGTGCCAGCAGTTTAGAGCGGGAGAAGTACCACGAGCAGTACTTC.

The chain employs TRBV5-1 and TRBJ2-6; D not resolved. CDR3 length: 17 residues. V shed 0 bases and J shed 0 bases, with 10 bases lying between them. In germline, CDR1 is SGHRS, CDR2 YFSETQ. Here the CDR3 DNA reads TGCGCCAGCAGCTTGGCCGACCATGCCTCTGGGGCCAACGTCCTGACTTTC. As protein: CASSLADHASGANVLTF.

The chain is built from TRBV10-3 and TRBJ2-5; D might be TRBD1 (6 bases). The germline V gene has CDR1 ENHRY and CDR2 SYGVKD. Trimming removed 5 bases at V and 0 bases at J, with 16 bases between. The CDR3 totals 16 residues. The CDR3 nucleotides read TGTGCCATCAGTCAGATACGAACAGGGAACCAAGAGACCCAGTACTTC. The encoded protein is CAISQIRTGNQETQYF.

V and J are TRBV27 and TRBJ1-5, with no clear D. CDR1 is MNHEY and CDR2 is SMNVEV in the germline V gene (reference sequence). Trimming took off 4 bases at V and 0 bases at J, with 7 bases between the two ends. There are 14 residues in the CDR3. The CDR3: CASSSEDSNQPQHF. The CDR3 DNA sequence: TGTGCCAGCAGTTCGGAAGATAGCAATCAGCCCCAGCATTTT.

V and J are TRBV12-3 or TRBV12-4 and TRBJ1-2, with 8 bases that match TRBD1. This CDR3 comprises 12 residues. The junction had 3 bases not matched to a gene; V was cut back by 8 bases and J by 4 bases. CDR3 sequence: CASRQGPYGYTF. CDR3 nucleotide sequence: TGTGCCAGCCGACAGGGGCCCTATGGCTACACCTTC.

In its sample, this clonotype was seen a few times. The chain employs TRBV19 and TRBJ2-2, with D possibly TRBD1 on 6 matching bases. In germline, CDR1 is LNHDA, CDR2 SQIVND (reference sequence). Trimming pared 4 bases from V and 2 bases from J, leaving 14 bases between. The CDR3 consists of 16 residues. The CDR3 bases are TGTGCCAGTAGTAATCAGGGGCCCCCCAACACCGGGGAGCTGTTTTTT. This sequence encodes CASSNQGPPNTGELFF.

This clonotype was detected only a few times. The rearrangement links TRBV15 to TRBJ2-7; 9 bases are shared with TRBD2. CDR1 is LNHNV, CDR2 YYDKDF, per germline (reference sequence). This CDR3 is 18 amino acids long. V dropped 0 bases and J dropped 1; count of bases not matched to a gene: 10. CDR3 loop: CATSRDYGGRAESYEQYF. CDR3 sequence (DNA): TGTGCCACCAGCAGAGATTATGGCGGGAGGGCCGAATCCTACGAGCAGTACTTC. Full variable domain (remainder filled in from reference TRBV15 and TRBJ2-7): DAMVIQNPRYQVTQFGKPVTLSCSQTLNHNVMYWYQQKSSQAPKLLFHYYDKDFNNEADTPDNFQSRRPNTSFCFLDIRSPGLGDTAMYLCATSRDYGGRAESYEQYFGPGTRLTVT.

This clonotype was counted between two and nine times. The V gene is TRBV9, the J gene TRBJ2-1; 7 bases map to TRBD2. The V and J ends lost 0 bases and 8 bases, in that order; junction bases with no gene match: 2. CDR1 and CDR2 from the germline V gene are SGDLS and YYNGEE. CDR3 length: 13 residues. The CDR3 reads CASSVASGYEQFF. Here the CDR3 DNA reads TGTGCCAGCAGCGTAGCTAGCGGTTATGAGCAGTTCTTC.

The CDR3 sequence is CASRQPKFQGHEQYF. The CDR3 DNA reads TGTGCCAGCAGGCAACCCAAATTTCAGGGCCACGAGCAGTACTTC. The chain combines TRBV2 with TRBJ2-7; D may be TRBD1 (5 bases). Looked up from germline, CDR1 is SNHLY and CDR2 is FYNNEI. V gave up 6 bases and J gave up 5 bases, with 20 bases separating them. The CDR3 runs 15 residues.

The gene calls are TRBV6-1 and TRBJ2-7; a weak D match, TRBD1 (5 bases). Looked up from germline, CDR1 is MNHNS and CDR2 is SASEGT. V was pared by 5 bases and J by 5 bases, with 22 bases between. This CDR3 has 16 residues. CDR3 nucleotide sequence: TGTGCCAGCAGTCTAAATACAGGAGATAAGGTAAACGAGCAGTACTTC. Translation gives CASSLNTGDKVNEQYF.

The rearrangement links TRBV24-1 to TRBJ1-5; 8 bases match TRBD1. Germline trimming cut 4 bases from V and 5 bases from J; bases unmatched to any gene: 6. Germline CDR1 and CDR2: KGHDR and SFDVKD. This CDR3 has 15 amino acids. CDR3 nucleotide sequence: TGTGCCACCAGTGACCGGGGCAGGGGGCATCAGCCCCAGCATTTT. This encodes CATSDRGRGHQPQHF.

This sequence joins TRBV9 and TRBJ1-1; a weak D match, TRBD1 (5 bases). V was shortened by 1 base and J by 12 bases, with 19 bases between the two germline ends. CDR1 SGDLS and CDR2 YYNGEE come from the germline V gene. CDR3 length: 14 residues. The CDR3 loop is CASSVSPSGGETFF. The CDR3 coding sequence is TGTGCCAGCAGCGTATCTCCGAGTGGGGGTGAGACTTTCTTT.

This clonotype was counted only a few times. The V call is TRBV6-5, the J call TRBJ1-2; the D gene is possibly TRBD1 (5 bases). The CDR3 covers 15 residues. Per the germline V gene, CDR1 is MNHEY and CDR2 is SVGAGI. V was pared by 0 bases and J by 9 bases, with 17 bases between. The CDR3 is CASSYSGDAPGRYTF. For the CDR3, the DNA is TGTGCCAGCAGTTACTCGGGGGACGCGCCCGGACGCTACACCTTC.

The chain links TRBV5-5 to TRBJ2-3, with 7 bases identical to TRBD1. Germline V gene data show CDR1 as SGHKS and CDR2 as YYEKEE (reference sequence). V trimming: 4 bases; J trimming: 2 bases; junction bases outside the gene matches: 4. This CDR3 region has 14 residues. CDR3 region: CASSRDSYTDTQYF. CDR3 DNA sequence: TGTGCCAGCAGCCGGGACAGCTACACAGATACGCAGTATTTT.

V and J are TRBV2 and TRBJ1-5; TRBD1 agrees at 7 bases. This CDR3 has 15 amino acids. The V gene's germline CDR1 is SNHLY and CDR2 FYNNEI. V trimming: 6 bases; J trimming: 5 bases; junction bases outside the gene matches: 10. The CDR3 DNA reads TGTGCCAGCAGCGGTCAGGGGGTTGATGATCAGCCCCAGCATTTT. As protein: CASSGQGVDDQPQHF.

The rearrangement joins TRBV12-3 or TRBV12-4 to TRBJ2-7, with 8 bases identical to TRBD1. V gave up 3 bases and J gave up 2 bases; unmatched junction bases: 9. CDR3 length: 16 residues. DNA for the CDR3: TGTGCCAGCAGTTTCCAACCGGGACAGGCCCCCTACGAGCAGTACTTC. Protein product: CASSFQPGQAPYEQYF.

This rearrangement joins TRBV2 to TRBJ2-2, with D possibly being TRBD1 (6 bases). The V end lost 4 bases, the J end lost 5 bases, and 11 bases lay between the germline ends. Germline V gene data show CDR1 as SNHLY and CDR2 as FYNNEI. This CDR3 is 14 amino acids long. CDR3 region: CASSGDIITGELFF. The CDR3 DNA follows: TGTGCCAGCAGTGGGGACATTATAACCGGGGAGCTGTTTTTT.

This chain joins TRBV12-3 or TRBV12-4 and TRBJ2-1, with D perhaps assigned TRBD1 or TRBD2 (7 bases each). The V end was cut by 1 base, the J end by 0 bases, with 19 bases between. This CDR3 contains 19 residues. The CDR3 nucleotides read TGTGCCAGCAGTTTAGATTACAGGGGAGGCGGGAGCTCCTACAATGAGCAGTTCTTC. Amino acid sequence: CASSLDYRGGGSSYNEQFF.

V and J are TRBV7-9 and TRBJ2-1, with no clear D. The length of the CDR3 is 17 residues. V gave up 2 bases and J gave up 7 bases, with 21 bases separating them. Germline V gives CDR1 SEHNR, CDR2 FQNEAQ (reference sequence). CDR3 nucleotides: TGTGCCAGCAGCTTAACTCCAGCGAAAGGCATGACGAATGAGCAGTTCTTC. It specifies CASSLTPAKGMTNEQFF.

In its sample, this clonotype was seen a few times. This rearrangement joins TRBV15 to TRBJ1-3; D gene ambiguous. This CDR3 region has 19 residues. CDR1 and CDR2 from the germline V gene are LNHNV and YYDKDF (reference sequence). Between the trimmed V and J ends, which lost 0 bases and 0 bases, there was a span of 18 bases. The CDR3 DNA reads TGTGCCACCAGCAGAGATTCGGGCGGAACCTTAGACTCTGGAAACACCATATATTTT. It codes for CATSRDSGGTLDSGNTIYF.

The sample holds a few counts of this clonotype. The chain employs TRBV12-3 or TRBV12-4 and TRBJ1-5; TRBD1 might be the D (5 bases). This CDR3 is 15 amino acids long. V was shortened by 1 base and J by 5 bases, with 12 bases between the two germline ends. The CDR3 is CASSLGFQGDQPQHF. The CDR3 DNA reads TGTGCCAGCAGTTTAGGGTTCCAGGGTGATCAGCCCCAGCATTTT.

The V call is TRBV5-1, the J call TRBJ2-2; D is undetermined. Germline lookup yields CDR1 SGHRS and CDR2 YFSETQ. V was clipped by 1 base and J by 0 bases, with 10 bases between them. The CDR3 length is 16 residues. This CDR3 is CASSLSSRTNTGELFF. The CDR3 nucleotides are TGCGCCAGCAGCTTGAGTTCGCGGACGAACACCGGGGAGCTGTTTTTT.

V is TRBV4-1 and J is TRBJ2-5, with 7 bases that match TRBD1. J lost 5 bases, V lost 4 bases, and 10 bases had no gene match. The CDR3 is 15 residues long. Germline CDR1 reads MGHRA; CDR2 reads YSYEKL. The CDR3: CASSRRQGVDETQYF. The CDR3, as DNA: TGCGCCAGCAGCCGGCGACAGGGTGTGGACGAGACCCAGTACTTC.

In its sample, this clonotype was seen once. The chain joins TRBV29-1 to TRBJ2-1, with TRBD2 as a possible D gene (6 bases). The CDR3 contains 16 residues. The germline gives CDR1 SQVTM, CDR2 ANQGSEA. The V gene lost 4 bases and the J gene lost 2 bases, with 18 bases spanning the gap. Written as DNA, the CDR3 is TGCAGCGTTGGATTCGCCGAACCGGGGGCCTACAATGAGCAGTTCTTC. As protein: CSVGFAEPGAYNEQFF.

This clonotype has more than one count but fewer than ten. The genes are TRBV7-2 and TRBJ1-2, with D possibly being TRBD1 (6 bases). The CDR3 has 11 amino acids. Per germline, CDR1 SGHTA and CDR2 FQGNSA. Trimming stripped 10 bases from V and 4 bases from J, with 10 bases between. The CDR3: CATDRIYGYTF. DNA of the CDR3: TGTGCCACGGACAGAATCTATGGCTACACCTTC.

This clonotype has a handful of counts. The chain recombines TRBV27 with TRBJ2-3, with D tentatively TRBD1 or TRBD2 (5 bases each). The CDR3 is 12 amino acids. The V gene's germline CDR1 is MNHEY and CDR2 SMNVEV (reference sequence). Trimming took 8 bases from V and 7 from J, leaving 13 bases between them. CDR3 coding DNA: TGTGCCAGCGGACACGGGGCCCATACGCAGTATTTT. Translating gives CASGHGAHTQYF.